A few counts support the clone carrying this TCR beta chain. What it binds is not known. From germline, CDR1 is LGHNA and CDR2 YSLEER. V lost 0 bases and J lost 11; bases outside the gene matches: 3. This CDR3 is built from 13 residues. The entry originates in a study of Graves' ophthalmopathy and Graves' hyperthyroidism. Overall study context: Hyperthyroidism qualified as stable when ophthalmopathy did not develop within 18 months of follow-up.

The authors amplified TCR beta CDR3 regions from RNA transcripts. Scientists carried out first-round RT-PCR using HTBI primers and then a second-round multiplex PCR. TCRdb processed the multiplex PCR reads anew with MiXCR; each CDR3 protein has one entry. The repertoire holds more than 1,000,000 distinct CDR3 sequences, with less than 45% as singletons. Study-level findings and limits: Blood also held most thyroid clonotypes expanded above 0.001 frequency.

This TCR was recovered from an adult man with Graves' hyperthyroidism. V usage is TRBV4-3 and J usage is TRBJ1-1; 10 bases are a match to TRBD1. The specimen sequenced was peripheral blood or thyroid tissue (not recorded which). CDR3 protein: CASSQEGTGDAFF. CDR3 DNA: TGCGCCAGCAGCCAAGAGGGGACAGGGGACGCTTTCTTT.